The sequence of this T cell receptor beta chain was determined in a study of human T cells and chemical hapten exposure. Unique molecular identifiers were attached to individual cDNA molecules within the library. TCRdb re-called the RACE reads with MiXCR, one entry per CDR3 protein. In the table there are 190,000 or so distinct CDR3 sequences, around 30% of which are singletons. The time point here: pre-sensitization, week 0. Regarding treatment: therapeutic diphenylcyclopropenone sensitization with weekly scalp DPC. Whole-study findings and limits: Significantly more large CDR3 similarity clusters were formed by expanded TCRs than by controls.

Note on this clonotype: As yet, its antigen is unknown.

The CDR3 runs to 17 residues. Germline V gene sequence: CDR1 MNHNS, CDR2 SASEGT. Trimming stripped 5 bases from V and 8 bases from J, with 25 bases between. The genes are TRBV6-1 and TRBJ2-1; the D is unclear. This sequence was found in a woman aged 25 to 39 with alopecia areata. Some clones in this sample may be carry-over from other donors' samples. Sequenced here: whole blood, sampled in connection with sensitization to the hapten diphenylcyclopropenone (DPC). CDR3 amino acids: CASSPGPMTTEKHEQFF. The CDR3, as DNA: TGTGCCAGCAGTCCCGGGCCCATGACGACTGAGAAGCATGAGCAGTTCTTC.